This T cell receptor (beta chain) was recorded in a study of sequential checkpoint blockade in melanoma. Overall study context: Both treatment sequences were followed by maintenance nivolumab.

Looked up from germline, CDR1 is MNHEY and CDR2 is SVGAGI. The CDR3 sequence is 14 residues long. The V end was cut by 2 bases, the J end by 4 bases, with 12 bases between. Produced via immunoSEQ multiplex PCR; TCRdb's table is partial and in-frame only. Here the sample spans about 8,400 clones, roughly nine tenths being singletons. Treatment here: randomized to nivolumab then ipilimumab (arm A) or the reverse (arm B). The source of this sequence is a human donor with melanoma. V gene TRBV6-5 combines with J gene TRBJ2-7; D not resolved. Sequenced here: CD8+ T cells sorted from blood (inferred from file names), sampled from a patient given nivolumab and ipilimumab in sequence. CDR3 DNA: TGTGCCAGCAGTTACGGCCCTAGGTCTTACGAGCAGTACGTC. This translates into CASSYGPRSYEQYV.